The T cell receptor (beta chain) under discussion was sequenced for a study of cytomegalovirus exposure and HLA in healthy donors. PCR primers comprised 60 Vbeta and 13 Jbeta primers. The data were produced by immunoSEQ multiplex PCR, yet TCRdb's version contains in-frame clones alone and is incomplete. The sample contains roughly 140,000 clones, 76% of which appear only once. General study findings and limits: A later analysis showed that HLA-associated TCR beta chains had undergone more clonal expansion than equally common others.

A word on this clone: The target antigen is unknown.

This clonotype originated in a woman between 40 and 50 years old in good health and CMV-seronegative. The sequencing sample was made of PBMCs.

CDR3 nucleotides: TGTGCCAGCAGTGATGGACAGGGGGCTGATGGCTACACCTTC. It codes for CASSDGQGADGYTF. This chain links TRBV28 with TRBJ1-2, with 11 positions matching TRBD1. CDR1 is MDHEN and CDR2 is SYDVKM in the germline V gene. The CDR3 runs 14 residues. V was clipped by 5 bases and J by 6 bases; unmatched bases: 5.